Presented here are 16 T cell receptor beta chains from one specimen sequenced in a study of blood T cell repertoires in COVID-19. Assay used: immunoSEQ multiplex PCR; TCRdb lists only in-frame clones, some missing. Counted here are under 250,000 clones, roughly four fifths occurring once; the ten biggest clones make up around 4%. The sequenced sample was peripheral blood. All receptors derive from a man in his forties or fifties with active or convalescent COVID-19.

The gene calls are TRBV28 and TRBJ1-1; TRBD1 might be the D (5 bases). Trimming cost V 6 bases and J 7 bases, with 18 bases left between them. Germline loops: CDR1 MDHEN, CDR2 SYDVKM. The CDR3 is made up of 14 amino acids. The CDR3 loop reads CASSPIWGPGEAFF. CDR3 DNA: TGTGCCAGCAGCCCAATCTGGGGCCCAGGTGAAGCTTTCTTT.

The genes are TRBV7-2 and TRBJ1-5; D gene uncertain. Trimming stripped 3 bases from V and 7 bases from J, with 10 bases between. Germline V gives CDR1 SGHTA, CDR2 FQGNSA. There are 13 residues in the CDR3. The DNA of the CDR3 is TGTGCCAGCAGCTTCCGGAGTGAGCAGCCCCAGCATTTT. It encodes CASSFRSEQPQHF.

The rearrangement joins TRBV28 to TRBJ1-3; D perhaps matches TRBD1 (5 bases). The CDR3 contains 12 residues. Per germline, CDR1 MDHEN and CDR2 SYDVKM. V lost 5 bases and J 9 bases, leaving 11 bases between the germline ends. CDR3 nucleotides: TGTGCCAGCAGTCCTGCCGGGGGCACCATATATTTT. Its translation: CASSPAGGTIYF.

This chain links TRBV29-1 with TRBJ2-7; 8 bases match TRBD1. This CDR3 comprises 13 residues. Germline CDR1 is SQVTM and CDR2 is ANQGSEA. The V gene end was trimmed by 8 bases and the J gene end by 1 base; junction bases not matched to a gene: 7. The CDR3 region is CSIEGQGSYEQYF. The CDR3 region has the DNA TGCAGCATCGAAGGACAGGGATCCTACGAGCAGTACTTC.

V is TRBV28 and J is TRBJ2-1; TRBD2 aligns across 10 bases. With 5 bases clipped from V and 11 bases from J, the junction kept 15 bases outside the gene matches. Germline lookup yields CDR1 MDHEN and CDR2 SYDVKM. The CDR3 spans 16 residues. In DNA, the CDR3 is TGTGCCAGCAGTCCCCTGCGGGCTAGCGGGGGTCTGCAGCAGTTCTTC. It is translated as CASSPLRASGGLQQFF.

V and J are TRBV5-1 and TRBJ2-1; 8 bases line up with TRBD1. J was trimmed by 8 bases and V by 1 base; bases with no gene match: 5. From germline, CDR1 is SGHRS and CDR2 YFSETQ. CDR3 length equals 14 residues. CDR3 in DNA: TGCGCCAGCAGCTTGCGGACAGGGATCGATGAGCAGTTCTTC. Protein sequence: CASSLRTGIDEQFF.

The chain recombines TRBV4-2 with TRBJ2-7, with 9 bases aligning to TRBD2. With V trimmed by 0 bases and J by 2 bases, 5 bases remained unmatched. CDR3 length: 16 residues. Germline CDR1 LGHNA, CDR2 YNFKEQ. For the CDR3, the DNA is TGTGCCAGCAGCCAAGATAGCGGGGGAACCCCCTACGAGCAGTACTTC. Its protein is CASSQDSGGTPYEQYF.

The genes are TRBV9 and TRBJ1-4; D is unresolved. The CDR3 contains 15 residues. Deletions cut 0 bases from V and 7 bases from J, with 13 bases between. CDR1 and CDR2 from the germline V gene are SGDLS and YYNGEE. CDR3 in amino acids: CASSVGGDLGEKLFF. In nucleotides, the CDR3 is TGTGCCAGCAGCGTAGGTGGCGACTTGGGTGAAAAACTGTTTTTT.

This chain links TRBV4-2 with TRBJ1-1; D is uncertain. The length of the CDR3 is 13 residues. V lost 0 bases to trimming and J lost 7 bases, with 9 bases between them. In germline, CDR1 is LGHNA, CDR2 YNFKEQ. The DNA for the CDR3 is TGTGCCAGCAGCCAAGACAGGAGGATTGAAGCTTTCTTT. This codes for CASSQDRRIEAFF.

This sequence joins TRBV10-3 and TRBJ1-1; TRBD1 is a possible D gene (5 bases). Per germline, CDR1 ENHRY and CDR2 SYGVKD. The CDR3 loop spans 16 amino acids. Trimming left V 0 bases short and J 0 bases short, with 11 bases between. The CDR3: CAISESTRGLNTEAFF. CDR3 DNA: TGTGCCATCAGTGAGTCGACGCGGGGCCTGAACACTGAAGCTTTCTTT.

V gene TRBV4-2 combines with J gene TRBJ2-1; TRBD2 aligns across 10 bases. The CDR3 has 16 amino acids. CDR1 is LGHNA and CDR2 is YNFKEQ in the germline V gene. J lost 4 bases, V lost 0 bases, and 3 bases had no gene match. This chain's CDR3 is CASSQDIAGGYNEQFF. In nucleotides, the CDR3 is TGTGCCAGCAGCCAAGATATAGCGGGGGGTTACAATGAGCAGTTCTTC.

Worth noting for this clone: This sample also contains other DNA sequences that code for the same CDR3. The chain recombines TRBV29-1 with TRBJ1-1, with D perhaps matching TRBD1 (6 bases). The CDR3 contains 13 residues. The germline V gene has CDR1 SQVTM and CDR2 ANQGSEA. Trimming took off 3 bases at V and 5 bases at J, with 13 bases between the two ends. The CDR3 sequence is CSVDGGGGTEAFF. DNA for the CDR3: TGCAGCGTTGATGGGGGCGGCGGTACTGAAGCTTTCTTT. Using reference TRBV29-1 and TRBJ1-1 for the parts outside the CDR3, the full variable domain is SAVISQKPSRDICQRGTSLTIQCQVDSQVTMMFWYRQQPGQSLTLIATANQGSEATYESGFVIDKFPISRPNLTFSTLTVSNMSPEDSSIYLCSVDGGGGTEAFFGQGTRLTVV.

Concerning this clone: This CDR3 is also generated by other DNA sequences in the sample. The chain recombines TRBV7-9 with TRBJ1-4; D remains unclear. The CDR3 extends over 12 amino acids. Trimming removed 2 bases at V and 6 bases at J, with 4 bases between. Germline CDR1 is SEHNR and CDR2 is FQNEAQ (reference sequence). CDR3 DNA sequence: TGTGCCAGCAGCTTAACAGATGAAAAACTGTTTTTT. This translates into CASSLTDEKLFF. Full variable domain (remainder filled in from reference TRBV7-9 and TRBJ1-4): DTGVSQNPRHKITKRGQNVTFRCDPISEHNRLYWYRQTLGQGPEFLTYFQNEAQLEKSRLLSDRFSAERPKGSFSTLEIQRTEQGDSAMYLCASSLTDEKLFFGSGTQLSVL.

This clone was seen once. The CDR3 loop is CASGLGYHRGPTSTGELFF. The CDR3, as DNA: TGTGCCAGCGGGTTGGGGTACCACAGGGGGCCTACGAGCACCGGGGAGCTGTTTTTT. The chain links TRBV21-1 to TRBJ2-2; the D call in the table, TRBD1, was not verified against the DNA. TRBV21-1 represents a pseudogene. The CDR3 covers 19 residues.

Here the CDR3 reads CASSQDSGQETQYF. The CDR3 nucleotides are TGTGCCAGCTCACAGGACAGTGGGCAAGAGACCCAGTACTTC. The J gene is TRBJ2-5, the V gene TRBV18, with D maybe TRBD1 (6 bases). The CDR3 is 14 amino acids. Germline-derived CDR1 and CDR2 are KGHSH and LQKENI. Trimming removed 4 bases from V and 2 bases from J, with 11 bases in between.

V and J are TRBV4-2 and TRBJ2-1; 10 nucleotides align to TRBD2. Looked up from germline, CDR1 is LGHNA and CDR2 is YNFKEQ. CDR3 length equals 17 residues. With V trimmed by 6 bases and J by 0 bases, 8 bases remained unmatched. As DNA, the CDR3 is TGTGCCAGCAGTTCTAGCGGGGGCCGGAGCTCCTACAATGAGCAGTTCTTC. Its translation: CASSSSGGRSSYNEQFF.